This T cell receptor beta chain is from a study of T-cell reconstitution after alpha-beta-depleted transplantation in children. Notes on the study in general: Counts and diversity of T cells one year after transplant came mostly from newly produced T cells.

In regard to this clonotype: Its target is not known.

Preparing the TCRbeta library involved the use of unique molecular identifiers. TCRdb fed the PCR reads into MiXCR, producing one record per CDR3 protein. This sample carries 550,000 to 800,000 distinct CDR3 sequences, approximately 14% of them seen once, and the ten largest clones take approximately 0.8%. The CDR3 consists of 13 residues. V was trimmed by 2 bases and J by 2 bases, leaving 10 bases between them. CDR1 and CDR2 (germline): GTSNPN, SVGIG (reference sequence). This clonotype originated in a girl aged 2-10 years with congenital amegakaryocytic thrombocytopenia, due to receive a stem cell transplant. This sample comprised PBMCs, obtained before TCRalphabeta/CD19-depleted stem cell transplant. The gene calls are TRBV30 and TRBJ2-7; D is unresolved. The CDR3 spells CAWSLTDAYEQYF. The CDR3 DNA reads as TGTGCCTGGAGTCTCACAGACGCCTACGAGCAGTACTTC.